This T cell receptor (beta chain) was recovered during a study of blood T cell repertoires in COVID-19 (dated by TCRdb to the early 2020s). Study-level background: Samples from collaborators originated in the United States, Italy and Spain and spanned both the acute and convalescent phases of COVID-19. The material from the prospective study consisted of cDNA or gDNA derived from T cells, B-cell-depleted T cells, or PBMCs. The dataset comprised deeply sampled blood TCRbeta repertoires from subjects exposed to, actively infected with, or recovered from COVID-19. The sample metadata nearly always contained a de-identified subject ID, COVID-19 status, age in years and sex. The repertoires were released in a freely available public database meant as a resource for research on the immune response to SARS-CoV-2. HLA class I and class II types, where available, came from metadata supplied by the sample provider rather than from assay-based typing. Samples came from the ongoing ImmuneRACE study (first 160 participants) plus 1,254 subjects from 6 global collaborators. Points the paper makes about the study in general: The amount of clinical and demographic metadata varied by source and participant and was provided uncurated.

The collaborating institutions used their own protocols to collect whole blood in K2EDTA tubes. For TCRbeta analysis, collaborators shipped samples as frozen whole blood, isolated PBMCs, or DNA extracted from either of those sample types. A note on this clone: Its antigen is unknown. Base qualities are not provided; no much larger clone lies one nucleotide away.

The germline V gene (reference sequence) specifies GTSNPN as CDR1 and SVGIG as CDR2. The CDR3 spans 17 residues, from the cysteine through the phenylalanine. The retained sequence is limited to the CDR3, 51 bases, with the frame set at the first base. Germline trimming amounts to 3 bases on V and 5 bases on J, with 15 as the count of junction bases outside the gene matches. TCRbeta CDR3 regions were amplified from genomic DNA by means of the immunoSEQ Assay, a bias-controlled multiplex PCR. The authors' analysis ran thus. Nucleated cell counts per sample were estimated from amplification of reference gene primers within the assay. To quantify the absolute abundance of each unique TCRbeta CDR3 rearrangement, sequence reads were collapsed and filtered. For each sample, productive Simpson clonality was calculated by taking the square root of Simpson's diversity index across productive rearrangements. TCRdb carries this immuneACCESS record with in-frame sequences only. Its versions omit some clonotypes, under half of them owing to an unresolved V gene in the studies checked, with the rest unexplained. V, J and clone size are taken as reported in that table, and D and trimming were inferred from the DNA itself. This sample has 150,000 to 190,000 clones in its table, and around 91% of those were observed once. Roughly 15% of the sample is taken by the ten largest.

Recombination joined TRBV30 with TRBJ1-5, and 8 junction bases match TRBD1. Specimen: peripheral blood. The receptor was derived from a woman aged 40 to 55 with acute or convalescent COVID-19. This receptor has the CDR3 CAWSQTGEFPQYQPQHF. The DNA sequence is given as TGTGCCTGGAGCCAGACAGGGGAGTTTCCTCAATATCAGCCCCAGCATTTT.